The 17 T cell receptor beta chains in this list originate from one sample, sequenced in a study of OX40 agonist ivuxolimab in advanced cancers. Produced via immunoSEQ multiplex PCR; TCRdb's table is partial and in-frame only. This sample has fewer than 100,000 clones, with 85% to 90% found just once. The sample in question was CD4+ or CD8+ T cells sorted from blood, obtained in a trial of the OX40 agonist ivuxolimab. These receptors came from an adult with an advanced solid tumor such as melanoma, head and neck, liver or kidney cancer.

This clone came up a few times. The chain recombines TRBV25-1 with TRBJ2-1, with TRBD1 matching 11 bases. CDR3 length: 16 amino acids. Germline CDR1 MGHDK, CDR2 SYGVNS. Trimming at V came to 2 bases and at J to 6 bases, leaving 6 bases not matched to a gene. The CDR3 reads CASSERGDRGVNEQFF. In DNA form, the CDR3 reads TGTGCCAGCAGTGAACGCGGGGACAGGGGGGTCAATGAGCAGTTCTTC.

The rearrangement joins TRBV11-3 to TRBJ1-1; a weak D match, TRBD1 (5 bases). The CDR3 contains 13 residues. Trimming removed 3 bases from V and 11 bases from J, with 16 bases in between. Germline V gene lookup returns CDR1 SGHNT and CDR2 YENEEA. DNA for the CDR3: TGTGCCAGCAGCTTTACAATCCGGGACTTTGCTTTCTTT. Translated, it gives CASSFTIRDFAFF. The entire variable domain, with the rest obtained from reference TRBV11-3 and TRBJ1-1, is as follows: EAGVVQSPRYKIIEKKQPVAFWCNPISGHNTLYWYLQNLGQGPELLIRYENEEAVDDSQLPKDRFSAERLKGVDSTLKIQPAELGDSAVYLCASSFTIRDFAFFGQGTRLTVV.

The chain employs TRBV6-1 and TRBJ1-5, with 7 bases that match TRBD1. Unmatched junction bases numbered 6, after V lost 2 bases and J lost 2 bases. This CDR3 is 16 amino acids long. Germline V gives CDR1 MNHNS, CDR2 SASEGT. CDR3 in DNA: TGTGCCAGCAGTGAATTGGGGGGGACAGGCAATCAGCCCCAGCATTTT. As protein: CASSELGGTGNQPQHF.

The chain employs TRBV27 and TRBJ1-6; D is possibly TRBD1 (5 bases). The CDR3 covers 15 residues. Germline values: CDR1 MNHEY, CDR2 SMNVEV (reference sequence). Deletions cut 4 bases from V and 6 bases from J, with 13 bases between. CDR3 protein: CASSSGGGTNSPLHF. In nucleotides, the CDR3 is TGTGCCAGCAGTTCAGGTGGTGGGACTAATTCACCCCTCCACTTT.

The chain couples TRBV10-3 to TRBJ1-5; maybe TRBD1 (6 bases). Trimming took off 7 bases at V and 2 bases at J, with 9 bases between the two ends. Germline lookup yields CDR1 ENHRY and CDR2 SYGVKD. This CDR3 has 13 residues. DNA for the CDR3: TGTGCCATCACCCCAGGGGGCAATCAGCCCCAGCATTTT. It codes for CAITPGGNQPQHF.

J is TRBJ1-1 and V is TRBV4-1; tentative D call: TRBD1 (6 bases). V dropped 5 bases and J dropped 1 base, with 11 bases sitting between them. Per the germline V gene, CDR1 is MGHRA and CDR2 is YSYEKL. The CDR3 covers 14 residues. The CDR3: CASSTRGGNTEAFF. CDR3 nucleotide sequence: TGCGCCAGCAGCACCAGAGGGGGGAACACTGAAGCTTTCTTT.

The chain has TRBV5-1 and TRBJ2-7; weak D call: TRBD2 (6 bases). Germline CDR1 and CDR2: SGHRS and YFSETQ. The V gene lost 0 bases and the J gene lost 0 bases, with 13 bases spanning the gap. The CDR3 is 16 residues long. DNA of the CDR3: TGCGCCAGCAGCTTGGCCGGGGGTGGGCTCTCCTACGAGCAGTACTTC. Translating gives CASSLAGGGLSYEQYF.

The CDR3 DNA sequence: TGTGCCAGTAGTATAGGGACTAGCGGGGCCTCCTACGAGCAGTACTTC. Translating gives CASSIGTSGASYEQYF. The chain carries TRBV19 and TRBJ2-5; 12 bases map to TRBD2. The DNA end is a closer match to TRBJ2-7, so the J assignment may be wrong. The CDR3 is made up of 16 amino acids. Germline CDR1 is LNHDA and CDR2 is SQIVND (reference sequence).

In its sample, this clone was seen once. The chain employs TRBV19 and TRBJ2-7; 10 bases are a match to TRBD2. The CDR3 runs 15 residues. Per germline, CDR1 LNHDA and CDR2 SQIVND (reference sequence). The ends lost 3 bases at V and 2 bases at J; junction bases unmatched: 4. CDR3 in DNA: TGTGCCAGTAGTATCCTAGCGGGAGTCGCCTACGAGCAGTACTTC. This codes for CASSILAGVAYEQYF.

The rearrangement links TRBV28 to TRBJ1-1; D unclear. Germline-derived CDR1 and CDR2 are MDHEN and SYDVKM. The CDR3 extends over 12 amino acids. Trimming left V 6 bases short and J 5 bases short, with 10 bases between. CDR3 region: CASSLKGTEAFF. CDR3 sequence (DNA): TGTGCCAGCAGCTTAAAGGGAACTGAAGCTTTCTTT.

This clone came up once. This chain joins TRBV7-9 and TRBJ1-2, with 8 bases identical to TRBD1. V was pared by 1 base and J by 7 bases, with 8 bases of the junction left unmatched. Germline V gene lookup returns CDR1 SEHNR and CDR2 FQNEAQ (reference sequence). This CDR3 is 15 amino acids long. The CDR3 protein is CASSLVQGVRSGYTF. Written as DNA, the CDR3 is TGTGCCAGCAGCTTAGTACAGGGGGTGCGATCTGGCTACACCTTC.

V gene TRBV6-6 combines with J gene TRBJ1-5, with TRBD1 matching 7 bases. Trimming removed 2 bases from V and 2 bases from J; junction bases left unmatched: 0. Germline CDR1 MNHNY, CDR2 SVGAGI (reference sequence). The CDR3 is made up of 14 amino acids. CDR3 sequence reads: CASSYRGRNQPQHF. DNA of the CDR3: TGTGCCAGCAGTTACAGGGGGCGCAATCAGCCCCAGCATTTT.

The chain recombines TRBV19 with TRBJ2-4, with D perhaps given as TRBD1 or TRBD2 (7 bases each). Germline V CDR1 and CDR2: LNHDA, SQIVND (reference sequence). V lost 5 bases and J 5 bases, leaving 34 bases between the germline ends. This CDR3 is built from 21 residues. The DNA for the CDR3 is TGTGCCAGTAGTCCGTCCGGGGGGCGAGGGGGCTGGCCAACTTACGAAAACATTCAGTACTTC. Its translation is CASSPSGGRGGWPTYENIQYF.

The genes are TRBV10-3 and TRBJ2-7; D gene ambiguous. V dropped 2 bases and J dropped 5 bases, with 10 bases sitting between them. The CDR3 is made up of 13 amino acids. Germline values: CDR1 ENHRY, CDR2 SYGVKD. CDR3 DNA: TGTGCCATCAGTGAGGGAACCTGGGACGAGCAGTACTTC. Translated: CAISEGTWDEQYF.

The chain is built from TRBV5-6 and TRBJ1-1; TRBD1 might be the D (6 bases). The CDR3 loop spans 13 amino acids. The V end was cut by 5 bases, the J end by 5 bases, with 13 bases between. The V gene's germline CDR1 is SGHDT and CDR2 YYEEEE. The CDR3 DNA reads TGTGCCAGCAGGACGAACAGGGAAACTGAAGCTTTCTTT. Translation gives CASRTNRETEAFF.

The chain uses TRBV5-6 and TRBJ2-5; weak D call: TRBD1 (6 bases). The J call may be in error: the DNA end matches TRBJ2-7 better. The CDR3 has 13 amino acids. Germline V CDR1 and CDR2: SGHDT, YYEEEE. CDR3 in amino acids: CASSTTGPYEQYF. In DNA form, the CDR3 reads TGTGCCAGCAGCACGACAGGCCCCTACGAGCAGTACTTC.

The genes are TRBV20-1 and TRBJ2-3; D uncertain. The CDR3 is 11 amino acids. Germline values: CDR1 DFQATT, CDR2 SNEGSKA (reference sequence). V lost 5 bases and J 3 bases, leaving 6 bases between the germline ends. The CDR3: CSADHTDTQYF. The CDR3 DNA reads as TGCAGTGCTGACCATACAGATACGCAGTATTTT.